Listed below are T cell receptor beta chains from one sample, sequenced in a study of technical replicates of blood from a handful of donors. Method: immunoSEQ multiplex PCR; TCRdb's copy keeps in-frame clones and lacks some. This table holds under 90,000 clones, just under 95% found once. Sequenced: T cells isolated from PBMCs. All receptors come from a human donor in good health. Each CDR3 is given with its conserved first and last residue. D genes are given only for firm matches. Clone size is stated in some rows and not others, as once, few, many or a class when expanded.

D: NA
V: TRBV6-5
size: NA
length: 13
J: TRBJ2-5
CDR3: CASTSTRSETQYF
DNA: TGTGCCAGTACTTCGACTAGGTCAGAGACCCAGTACTTC

D: NA
V: TRBV27
size: NA
length: 15
J: TRBJ1-1
CDR3: CASSLTGRLNTEAFF
DNA: TGTGCCAGCAGTTTAACGGGGAGGTTGAACACTGAAGCTTTCTTT

D: NA
V: TRBV9
size: few
length: 13
J: TRBJ1-1
CDR3: CASQPGVSSEAFF
DNA: TGTGCCAGTCAACCAGGGGTTTCGTCTGAAGCTTTCTTT

D: NA
V: TRBV6-5
size: NA
length: 16
J: TRBJ2-7
CDR3: CASSYLRPLWAGEQYF
DNA: TGTGCCAGCAGTTACCTACGGCCTCTCTGGGCTGGCGAGCAGTACTTC

D: NA
V: TRBV2
size: once
length: 16
J: TRBJ2-3
CDR3: CASRSTGLLFTDTQYF
DNA: TGTGCCAGCAGAAGCACGGGACTCTTATTCACAGATACGCAGTATTTT

D: NA
V: TRBV10-3
size: once
length: 14
J: TRBJ1-2
CDR3: CAISESSTGRGYTF
DNA: TGTGCCATCAGTGAGTCGTCGACAGGTCGTGGCTACACCTTC

D: NA
V: TRBV10-3
size: NA
length: 15
J: TRBJ2-1
CDR3: CAISESRGSYNEQFF
DNA: TGTGCCATCAGTGAGTCAAGGGGCTCCTACAATGAGCAGTTCTTC

D: NA
V: TRBV5-1
size: NA
length: 15
J: TRBJ1-5
CDR3: CASSLSVGSNQPQHF
DNA: TGCGCCAGCAGCTTGAGCGTTGGGAGCAATCAGCCCCAGCATTTT

D: TRBD1
V: TRBV6-1
size: NA
length: 15
J: TRBJ2-7
CDR3: CASKRGQGDGYEQYF
DNA: TGTGCCAGCAAGAGAGGACAGGGCGATGGTTACGAGCAGTACTTC

D: NA
V: TRBV15
size: NA
length: 15
J: TRBJ1-4
CDR3: CATSRDRQTGEKLFF
DNA: TGTGCCACCAGCAGAGACCGTCAAACGGGAGAAAAACTGTTTTTT

D: TRBD2
V: TRBV7-9
size: NA
length: 17
J: TRBJ2-7
CDR3: CASSLGSTSGSLDEQYF
DNA: TGTGCCAGCAGCTTAGGCTCGACTAGCGGGAGTCTCGACGAGCAGTACTTC

D: NA
V: TRBV10-1
size: NA
length: 14
J: TRBJ1-1
CDR3: CASSDPGEGGEAFF
DNA: TGCGCCAGCAGTGACCCTGGGGAGGGTGGTGAAGCTTTCTTT

D: NA
V: TRBV9
size: NA
length: 16
J: TRBJ1-3
CDR3: CASSVVDRLSGNTIYF
DNA: TGTGCCAGCAGCGTAGTTGACAGACTCTCTGGAAACACCATATATTTT

D: TRBD2
V: TRBV18
size: NA
length: 16
J: TRBJ2-7
CDR3: CASSPSLLAEGYEQYF
DNA: TGTGCCAGCTCACCATCTCTCCTAGCGGAAGGCTACGAGCAGTACTTC

D: NA
V: TRBV27
size: NA
length: 15
J: TRBJ2-5
CDR3: CASSFSWTEQETQYF
DNA: TGTGCCAGCAGTTTTTCCTGGACTGAACAAGAGACCCAGTACTTC

D: NA
V: TRBV5-6
size: NA
length: 12
J: TRBJ2-3
CDR3: CASSLGVDTQYF
DNA: TGTGCCAGCAGCTTGGGAGTAGATACGCAGTATTTT

D: NA
V: TRBV6-4
size: NA
length: 16
J: TRBJ1-2
CDR3: CASSDPEGQANYGYTF
DNA: TGTGCCAGCAGTGACCCCGAGGGACAAGCTAACTATGGCTACACCTTC

D: NA
V: TRBV6-1
size: NA
length: 17
J: TRBJ1-1
CDR3: CASSETGGLRMNTEAFF
DNA: TGTGCCAGCAGCGAAACGGGGGGGTTAAGAATGAACACTGAAGCTTTCTTT

D: TRBD1
V: TRBV6-5
size: NA
length: 13
J: TRBJ2-2
CDR3: CASRGQGTGELFF
DNA: TGTGCCAGCAGGGGACAGGGCACCGGGGAGCTGTTTTTT

D: NA
V: TRBV7-9
size: NA
length: 14
J: TRBJ2-7
CDR3: CASSSGTDSYEQYF
DNA: TGTGCCAGCAGCTCAGGGACTGACTCCTACGAGCAGTACTTC

D: NA
V: TRBV5-1
size: NA
length: 16
J: TRBJ2-1
CDR3: CASSLGGASGYNEQFF
DNA: TGCGCCAGCAGCTTGGGGGGGGCTAGCGGCTACAATGAGCAGTTCTTC

D: NA
V: TRBV29-1
size: NA
length: 12
J: TRBJ1-2
CDR3: CSVDTGSNGYTF
DNA: TGCAGCGTGGATACAGGGTCCAATGGCTACACCTTC

D: NA
V: TRBV19
size: NA
length: 13
J: TRBJ2-4
CDR3: CASSIAGGNIQYF
DNA: TGTGCCAGTAGTATAGCTGGGGGGAACATTCAGTACTTC

D: TRBD1
V: TRBV28
size: NA
length: 17
J: TRBJ1-5
CDR3: CASSRKKDRVEGQPQHF
DNA: TGTGCCAGCAGTAGAAAGAAGGACAGGGTTGAGGGTCAGCCCCAGCATTTT

D: TRBD1
V: TRBV19
size: NA
length: 14
J: TRBJ2-2
CDR3: CASSSGGHTGELFF
DNA: TGTGCCAGTAGTTCAGGGGGCCACACCGGGGAGCTGTTTTTT

D: NA
V: TRBV19
size: NA
length: 14
J: TRBJ2-3
CDR3: CASSIGSGPDTQYF
DNA: TGTGCCAGTAGTATAGGTTCCGGTCCAGATACGCAGTATTTT

D: NA
V: TRBV20-1
size: NA
length: 11
J: TRBJ1-2
CDR3: CSASGDYGYTF
DNA: TGCAGTGCTTCCGGGGACTATGGCTACACCTTC

D: NA
V: TRBV5-1
size: NA
length: 14
J: TRBJ2-7
CDR3: CASSLYSSSYEQYF
DNA: TGCGCCAGCAGCTTGTACAGCAGCTCCTACGAGCAGTACTTC